The 17 T cell receptor beta chains listed next were all sequenced from one sample in a study of persistence of HIV-infected CD4 T cells. Sequencing used immunoSEQ version 4 in survey mode. TCRdb's table, derived via immunoSEQ multiplex PCR, lists solely in-frame clones and lacks some. Of 15,000 to 25,000 clones listed, around three quarters are singletons. Stimulation used 7.5 to 10 ug/mL lysate from CMV-infected fibroblasts. CD4+ T cells upregulating both CD40 ligand and CD69 were sorted as responding cells. Their target antigens are unknown. The sample consisted of CD4+ T cells sorted from PBMCs after roughly 18-hour stimulation, taken from a patient who received antiretroviral therapy. Source of these receptors: an adult man with HIV who was CMV-seropositive.

The chain is built from TRBV28 and TRBJ1-6; possible D gene TRBD1, 5 bases. CDR1 is MDHEN, CDR2 SYDVKM, per germline. Trimming removed 5 bases at V and 8 bases at J, with 10 bases between. The CDR3 has 13 amino acids. Written as DNA, the CDR3 is TGTGCCAGCAGTCGGGGGGAGGATTCACCCCTCCACTTT. Amino acid sequence: CASSRGEDSPLHF.

This clone was seen a single time. This sequence joins TRBV6-5 and TRBJ1-5; 8 bases match TRBD1. The CDR3 totals 15 residues. Per the germline V gene, CDR1 is MNHEY and CDR2 is SVGAGI. V was pared by 6 bases and J by 3 bases, with 7 bases of the junction left unmatched. CDR3 sequence (DNA): TGTGCCAGCAGCCAAGGACAGGGAAACAATCAGCCCCAGCATTTT. Protein sequence: CASSQGQGNNQPQHF.

The chain carries TRBV5-1 and TRBJ2-2; D is possibly TRBD1 (6 bases). Trimming removed 6 bases from V and 6 bases from J, with 18 bases in between. Per the germline V gene, CDR1 is SGHRS and CDR2 is YFSETQ. This CDR3 region has 15 residues. As DNA, the CDR3 is TGCGCCAGCAACCAGGGGTGGGGATCTGCCGGGGAGCTGTTTTTT. Translating gives CASNQGWGSAGELFF.

The genes are TRBV25-1 and TRBJ2-5, with 7 bases that match TRBD2. The CDR3 loop spans 15 amino acids. V trimming: 2 bases; J trimming: 5 bases; junction bases outside the gene matches: 8. Germline lookup yields CDR1 MGHDK and CDR2 SYGVNS. In DNA, the CDR3 is TGTGCCAGCAGTGAACGCAGCGGGGCTAGGGAGACCCAGTACTTC. As protein: CASSERSGARETQYF.

V gene TRBV29-1 combines with J gene TRBJ1-2, with D hard to call. Germline V CDR1 and CDR2: SQVTM, ANQGSEA. The V gene lost 4 bases and the J gene lost 9 bases, with 12 bases spanning the gap. This CDR3 region has 11 residues. The CDR3 region has the DNA TGCAGCGTTGTATCGGGGAAGAGCTACACCTTC. Protein: CSVVSGKSYTF.

This chain joins TRBV19 and TRBJ2-3, with a tentative D call TRBD1 (6 bases). Between the trimmed V and J ends, which lost 3 bases and 2 bases, there was a span of 12 bases. The CDR3 runs to 15 residues. The germline gives CDR1 LNHDA, CDR2 SQIVND (reference sequence). Here the CDR3 DNA reads TGTGCCAGTAGTATCCCGGGACAAATCACAGATACGCAGTATTTT. Protein: CASSIPGQITDTQYF.

This chain uses TRBV5-6 with TRBJ1-1, with 7 bases matching TRBD1. From germline, CDR1 is SGHDT and CDR2 YYEEEE. Germline trimming cut 0 bases from V and 4 bases from J; bases unmatched to any gene: 9. This CDR3 comprises 16 residues. CDR3 sequence (DNA): TGTGCCAGCAGCTTGGTAGGGGGACAGCGATTCACTGAAGCTTTCTTT. Its translation is CASSLVGGQRFTEAFF.

Comment on this clone: This sample includes further DNA sequences coding for the same CDR3. The chain joins TRBV28 to TRBJ1-3, with D hard to call. This CDR3 region has 13 residues. The germline V and J ends were trimmed by 3 bases and 1 base, with 4 bases remaining between them. Germline V lookup: CDR1 MDHEN, CDR2 SYDVKM. In DNA, the CDR3 is TGTGCCAGCAGTTTTGGGTCTGGAAACACCATATATTTT. It translates to CASSFGSGNTIYF.

The V gene is TRBV7-2, the J gene TRBJ1-2; 7 positions match TRBD1. The trim removed 5 bases at V and 4 bases at J, leaving 10 bases unmatched. CDR3 length: 15 residues. Germline lookup yields CDR1 SGHTA and CDR2 FQGNSA. In DNA, the CDR3 is TGTGCCAGCAGCCTATACGAGGGGGCATCCTATGGCTACACCTTC. The encoded protein is CASSLYEGASYGYTF. The variable domain in full, completed from reference TRBV7-2 and TRBJ1-2, reads GAGVSQSPSNKVTEKGKDVELRCDPISGHTALYWYRQSLGQGLEFLIYFQGNSAPDKSGLPSDRFSAERTGGSVSTLTIQRTQQEDSAVYLCASSLYEGASYGYTFGSGTRLTVV.

V is TRBV27 and J is TRBJ2-6, with no clear D. The CDR3 has 15 amino acids. Trimming removed 0 bases at V and 4 bases at J, with 7 bases between. CDR1 is MNHEY and CDR2 is SMNVEV in the germline V gene (reference sequence). CDR3 sequence (DNA): TGTGCCAGCAGTTTATCGTTTTCCGGGGCCAACGTCCTGACTTTC. Its protein product is CASSLSFSGANVLTF.

This clone appeared once. The rearrangement uses TRBV11-3 and TRBJ1-1; D unresolved. The ends were cut back, 5 bases at V and 0 bases at J, with 7 bases in the middle. The CDR3 is made up of 13 amino acids. Germline values: CDR1 SGHNT, CDR2 YENEEA. In DNA, the CDR3 is TGTGCCAGCAGCCCGGGCCTGAACACTGAAGCTTTCTTT. Translation: CASSPGLNTEAFF.

The chain couples TRBV3-1 (or the pseudogene TRBV3-2) to TRBJ2-2; D uncertain. The V gene lost 2 bases and the J gene lost 7 bases, with 8 bases spanning the gap. Per germline, CDR1 LGHDT and CDR2 YNNKEL (reference sequence). CDR3 length: 13 amino acids. CDR3: CASSQFIVGELFF. As DNA, the CDR3 is TGTGCCAGCAGCCAATTTATTGTCGGGGAGCTGTTTTTT.

The chain joins TRBV7-9 to TRBJ2-7; D possibly corresponds to TRBD1 (6 bases). CDR1 is SEHNR and CDR2 is FQNEAQ in the germline V gene (reference sequence). With 6 bases removed from V and 2 bases from J, the gap between germline ends came to 8 bases. The CDR3 is 12 amino acids. The CDR3 DNA is TGTGCCAGCAGGGCAGGGGCCTACGAGCAGTACTTC. It translates to CASRAGAYEQYF.

This sequence joins TRBV13 and TRBJ1-2; 7 bases line up with TRBD1. This CDR3 region has 13 residues. Germline CDR1 PRHDT, CDR2 FYEKMQ (reference sequence). With V trimmed by 0 bases and J by 8 bases, 3 bases remained unmatched. The CDR3 spells CASSLGQGKGYTF. In nucleotides, the CDR3 is TGTGCCAGCAGCTTAGGACAGGGGAAAGGCTACACCTTC. Based on the CDR3 plus reference TRBV13 and TRBJ1-2, the full variable domain is AAGVIQSPRHLIKEKRETATLKCYPIPRHDTVYWYQQGPGQDPQFLISFYEKMQSDKGSIPDRFSAQQFSDYHSELNMSSLELGDSALYFCASSLGQGKGYTFGSGTRLTVV.

The count of this clone is one. The rearrangement uses TRBV18 and TRBJ2-1, with 9 nucleotides matching TRBD2. Trimming removed 2 bases from V and 8 bases from J; junction bases left unmatched: 16. The CDR3 has 18 residues. CDR1 is KGHSH, CDR2 LQKENI, per germline. The CDR3 spells CASSPKSLAGGPNDEQFF. As DNA, the CDR3 is TGTGCCAGCTCACCAAAGTCTCTCGCGGGGGGGCCAAATGATGAGCAGTTCTTC.

The V call is TRBV10-2, the J call TRBJ1-4, with D perhaps matching TRBD1 (5 bases). CDR1 WSHSY and CDR2 SAAADI come from the germline V gene. CDR3 length equals 15 residues. V gave up 10 bases and J gave up 0 bases, with 15 bases separating them. The CDR3 reads CATRDRTTTNEKLFF. CDR3 nucleotides: TGCGCCACCCGGGACCGGACAACAACTAATGAAAAACTGTTTTTT.

This clone was found a few times. This chain links TRBV19 with TRBJ2-7, with 7 nucleotides matching TRBD1. Germline values: CDR1 LNHDA, CDR2 SQIVND (reference sequence). After removal of 8 bases from V and 0 bases from J, the junction contained 7 bases not matched to a gene. This CDR3 contains 14 residues. The CDR3 region is CASQSDRDSYEQYF. CDR3 nucleotide sequence: TGTGCCAGTCAATCTGACAGGGACTCCTACGAGCAGTACTTC.